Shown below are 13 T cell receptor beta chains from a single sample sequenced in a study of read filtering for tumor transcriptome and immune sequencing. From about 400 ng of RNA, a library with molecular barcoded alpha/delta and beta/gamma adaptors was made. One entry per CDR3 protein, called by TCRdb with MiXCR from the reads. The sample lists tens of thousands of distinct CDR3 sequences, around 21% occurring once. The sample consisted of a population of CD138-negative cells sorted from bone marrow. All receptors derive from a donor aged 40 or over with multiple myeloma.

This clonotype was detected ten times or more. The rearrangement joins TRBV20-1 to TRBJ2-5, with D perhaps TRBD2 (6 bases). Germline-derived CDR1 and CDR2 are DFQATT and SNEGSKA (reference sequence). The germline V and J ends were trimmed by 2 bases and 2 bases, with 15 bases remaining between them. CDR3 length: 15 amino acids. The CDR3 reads CSARLRGRKQETQYF. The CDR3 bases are TGCAGTGCTAGACTGCGGGGAAGGAAGCAAGAGACCCAGTACTTC.

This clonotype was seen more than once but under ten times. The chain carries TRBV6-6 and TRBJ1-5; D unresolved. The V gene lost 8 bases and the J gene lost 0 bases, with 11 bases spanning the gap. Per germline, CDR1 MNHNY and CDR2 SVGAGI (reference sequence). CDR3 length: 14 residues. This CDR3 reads CASADTYSNQPQHF. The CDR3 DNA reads TGTGCCAGCGCCGACACTTATAGCAATCAGCCCCAGCATTTT.

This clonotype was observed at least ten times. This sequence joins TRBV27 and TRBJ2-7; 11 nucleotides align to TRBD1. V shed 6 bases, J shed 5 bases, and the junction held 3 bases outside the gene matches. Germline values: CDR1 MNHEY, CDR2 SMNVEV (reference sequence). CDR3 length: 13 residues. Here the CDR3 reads CASRPDRGHEQYF. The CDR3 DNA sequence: TGTGCCAGCAGACCGGACAGGGGGCACGAGCAGTACTTC.

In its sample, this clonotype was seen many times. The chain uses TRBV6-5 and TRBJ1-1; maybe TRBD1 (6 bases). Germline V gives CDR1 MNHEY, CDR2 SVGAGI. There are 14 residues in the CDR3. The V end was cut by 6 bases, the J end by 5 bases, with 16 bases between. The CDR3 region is CASRKGGPVTEAFF. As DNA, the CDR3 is TGTGCCAGCAGAAAAGGGGGGCCTGTGACTGAAGCTTTCTTT.

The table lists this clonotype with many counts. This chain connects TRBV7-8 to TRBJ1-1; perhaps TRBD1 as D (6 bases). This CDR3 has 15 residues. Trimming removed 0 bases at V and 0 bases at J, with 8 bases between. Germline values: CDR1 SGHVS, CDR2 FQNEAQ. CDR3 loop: CASSLATGMNTEAFF. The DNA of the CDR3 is TGTGCCAGCAGCTTAGCGACAGGAATGAACACTGAAGCTTTCTTT.

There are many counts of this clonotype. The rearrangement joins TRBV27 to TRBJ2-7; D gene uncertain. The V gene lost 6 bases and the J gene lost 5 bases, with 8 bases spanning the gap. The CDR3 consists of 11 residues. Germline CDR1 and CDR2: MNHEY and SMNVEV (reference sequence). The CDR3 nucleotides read TGTGCCAGCAGGGGGTTCAACGAGCAGTACTTC. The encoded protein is CASRGFNEQYF.

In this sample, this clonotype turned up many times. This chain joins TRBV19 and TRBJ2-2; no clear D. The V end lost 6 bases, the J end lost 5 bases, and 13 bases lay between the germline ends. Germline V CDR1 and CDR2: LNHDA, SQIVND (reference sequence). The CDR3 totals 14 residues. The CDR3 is CASSPTRDTGELFF. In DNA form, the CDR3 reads TGTGCCAGTAGCCCGACCCGAGATACCGGGGAGCTGTTTTTT.

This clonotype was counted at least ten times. CDR3 in amino acids: CASMDKGPNQPQHF. CDR3 in DNA: TGCGCCAGTATGGACAAGGGCCCCAACCAGCCCCAGCATTTT. The chain carries TRBV10-2 and TRBJ1-5; a possible D gene is TRBD1 (5 bases). V was shortened by 9 bases and J by 7 bases, with 19 bases between the two germline ends. In germline, CDR1 is WSHSY, CDR2 SAAADI. This CDR3 has 14 residues.

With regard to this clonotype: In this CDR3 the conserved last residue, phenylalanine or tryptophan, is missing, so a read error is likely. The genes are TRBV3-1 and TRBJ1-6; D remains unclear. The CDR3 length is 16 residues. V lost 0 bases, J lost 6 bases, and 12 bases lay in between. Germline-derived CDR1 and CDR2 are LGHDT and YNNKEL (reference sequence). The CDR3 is CASSQDRPGGNSPLHI. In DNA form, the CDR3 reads TGTGCCAGCAGCCAAGATCGGCCAGGTGGTAATTCACCCCTCCACATT.

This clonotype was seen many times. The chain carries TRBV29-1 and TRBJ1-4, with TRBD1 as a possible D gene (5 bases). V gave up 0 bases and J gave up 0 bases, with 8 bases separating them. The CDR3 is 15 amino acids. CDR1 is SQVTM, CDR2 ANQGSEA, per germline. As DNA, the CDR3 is TGCAGCGTTGAAGACGGGACCGCAACTAATGAAAAACTGTTTTTT. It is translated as CSVEDGTATNEKLFF.

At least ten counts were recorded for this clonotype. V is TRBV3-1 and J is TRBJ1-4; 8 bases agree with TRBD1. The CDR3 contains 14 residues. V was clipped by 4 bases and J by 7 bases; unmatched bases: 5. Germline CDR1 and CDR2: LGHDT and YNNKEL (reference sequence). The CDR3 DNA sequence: TGTGCCAGCAGCCGACAGGGGTCGAGTGAAAAACTGTTTTTT. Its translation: CASSRQGSSEKLFF.

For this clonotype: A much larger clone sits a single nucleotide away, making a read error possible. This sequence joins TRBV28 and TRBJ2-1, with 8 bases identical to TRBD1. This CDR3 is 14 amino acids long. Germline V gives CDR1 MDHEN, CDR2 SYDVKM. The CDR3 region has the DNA TGTGCCGGCAGTTACTACAGGGGGTACAATGAGCAGTTCTTC. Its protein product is CAGSYYRGYNEQFF.

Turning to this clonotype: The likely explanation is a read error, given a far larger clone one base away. The CDR3 loop is CASRGIESSYNEQIF. CDR3 bases: TGTGCCAGCAGGGGTATCGAGAGCTCCTACAATGAGCAGATCTTC. The chain couples TRBV6-1 to TRBJ2-1, with D hard to call. The germline V gene encodes CDR1 MNHNS and CDR2 SASEGT. The CDR3 sequence is 15 residues long.